The 10 T cell receptor beta chains reported below all come from one sample, sequenced in a study of T cell clusters in autoimmune cytopenias. One tube held mixed TRB-A and TRB-B primer pools for touch-down PCR. TCRdb reprocessed the multiplex PCR reads; each CDR3 protein has one entry and no DNA is given. Its table lists some 6,000 distinct CDR3 sequences. Some 39,000 genome equivalents of blood DNA were amplified for TRB. The specimen sequenced was peripheral blood. The receptors derive from a human donor with an autoimmune cytopenia or autoimmune hepatitis (not recorded which).

This sequence joins TRBV11-3 and TRBJ1-3. Germline loops: CDR1 SGHNT, CDR2 YENEEA. This CDR3 spans 16 amino acids. The CDR3 sequence is CASSLGPGPSGNTIYF.

Measured by frequency, this clonotype is medium-sized. The chain recombines TRBV19 with TRBJ1-6; TCRdb names TRBD1, which stays unverified in the absence of DNA. The CDR3 runs to 16 residues. Germline V gives CDR1 LNHDA, CDR2 SQIVND (reference sequence). CDR3 loop: CASSIVGTLAGSPLHF.

The chain uses TRBV20-1 and TRBJ2-7; TCRdb's assignment of TRBD2 cannot be checked, as there is no DNA. Per the germline V gene, CDR1 is DFQATT and CDR2 is SNEGSKA (reference sequence). This CDR3 region has 20 residues. The CDR3 sequence: CSARKHDPTSGGRSSYEQYF.

The rearrangement joins TRBV19 to TRBJ1-1. CDR1 LNHDA and CDR2 SQIVND come from the germline V gene (reference sequence). This CDR3 comprises 13 residues. The CDR3 loop is CASSSTVNTEAFF.

Judged by frequency, this clonotype is medium-sized (0.01 to 0.1%). This chain uses TRBV6-5 with TRBJ1-2. This CDR3 has 13 amino acids. In germline, CDR1 is MNHEY, CDR2 SVGAGI. The CDR3 sequence: CASRTSANYGYTF.

This clonotype counts as medium-sized by frequency. J is TRBJ2-2 and V is TRBV12-3 or TRBV12-4; TCRdb's D gene call, TRBD1, goes unchecked for lack of DNA. The CDR3 covers 15 residues. The CDR3 sequence is CASSPAPVLAGELFF.

This clonotype ranks as medium-sized in terms of frequency. This sequence joins TRBV6-2 or TRBV6-3 and TRBJ2-1; no DNA is available, so the TRBD2 call from TCRdb remains unchecked. The CDR3 spans 16 residues. Germline V lookup: CDR1 MNHEY, CDR2 SVGEGT. Here the CDR3 reads CASSFPGLAGGPVQFF.

This clonotype registers medium-sized by frequency. The chain joins TRBV6-1 to TRBJ1-5; TCRdb's D call of TRBD1 is untestable without DNA. CDR1 and CDR2 from the germline V gene are MNHNS and SASEGT. The CDR3 is made up of 15 amino acids. CDR3 loop: CASSAGTLSNQPQHF.

The chain recombines TRBV6-1 with TRBJ2-2. The CDR3 spans 11 residues. CDR1 and CDR2 (germline): MNHNS, SASEGT. The CDR3 sequence is CASSLTGELFF.

Its frequency marks this clonotype as medium-sized. The V call is TRBV19, the J call TRBJ1-5; TCRdb's D call of TRBD1 is untestable without DNA. CDR1 is LNHDA, CDR2 SQIVND, per germline (reference sequence). This CDR3 has 14 amino acids. The CDR3: CASSLLGGNQPQHF.